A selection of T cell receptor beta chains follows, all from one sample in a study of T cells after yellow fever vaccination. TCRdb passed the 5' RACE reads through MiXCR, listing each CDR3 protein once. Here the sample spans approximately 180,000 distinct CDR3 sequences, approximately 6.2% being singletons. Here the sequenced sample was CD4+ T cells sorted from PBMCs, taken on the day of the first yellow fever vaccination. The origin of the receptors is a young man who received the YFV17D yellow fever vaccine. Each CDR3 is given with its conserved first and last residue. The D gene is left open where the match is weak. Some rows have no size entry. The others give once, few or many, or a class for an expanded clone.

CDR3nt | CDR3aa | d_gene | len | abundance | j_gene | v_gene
TGCGCCAGCTATACAGGGGGCGCCCACAATGAGCAGTTCTTC | CASYTGGAHNEQFF | TRBD1 | 14 | many | TRBJ2-1 | TRBV5-1
TGTGCCAGCAGCGTAGTCAGCAGCTATTTGAACACCGGGGAGCTGTTTTTT | CASSVVSSYLNTGELFF | - | 17 | many | TRBJ2-2 | TRBV9
TGTGCCAGCAGCTCTTATGGTGGACAGGGGAATTCACCCCTCCACTTT | CASSSYGGQGNSPLHF | TRBD1 | 16 | many | TRBJ1-6 | TRBV9
TGTGCTAGTGGTTTGCTGATCTATGGCTACACCTTC | CASGLLIYGYTF | - | 12 | few | TRBJ1-2 | TRBV12-5
TGCAGTGCTAGAGGGGGGGGACAGGGGGCCAACACTGAAGCTTTCTTT | CSARGGGQGANTEAFF | TRBD1 | 16 | - | TRBJ1-1 | TRBV20-1
TGTGCCAGCAGATATTCGGGACAAATAAACACTGAAGCTTTCTTT | CASRYSGQINTEAFF | - | 15 | - | TRBJ1-1 | TRBV2
TGCGCCAGCAGCTTGTGGGCGTCAACTGAAGCTTTCTTT | CASSLWASTEAFF | - | 13 | many | TRBJ1-1 | TRBV5-1
TGTGCCAGCAGCAGGACTTCACAAGAGACCCAGTACTTC | CASSRTSQETQYF | - | 13 | many | TRBJ2-5 | TRBV7-3
TGTGCCAGCAGCTTACAGGCGGGGGGGCCGTACGAGCAGTACTTC | CASSLQAGGPYEQYF | TRBD2 | 15 | - | TRBJ2-7 | TRBV7-8
TGCGCCAGCAGCCCGGGACAGGGAGGCTATGGCTACACCTTC | CASSPGQGGYGYTF | TRBD1 | 14 | few | TRBJ1-2 | TRBV5-1
TGCAGCGTTGCAAAAGACAGCTATGGCTACACCTTC | CSVAKDSYGYTF | - | 12 | many | TRBJ1-2 | TRBV29-1
TGTGCCAGCAGCTCTACCGGGGTAGCGGGGGAAAATGAGCAGTTCTTC | CASSSTGVAGENEQFF | TRBD2 | 16 | many | TRBJ2-1 | TRBV13
TGTGCCAGCGGACTAGATACGCAGTATTTT | CASGLDTQYF | - | 10 | many | TRBJ2-3 | TRBV2
TGTGCCATCAGTGGGGCGGTTGGTCAGCCCCAGCATTTT | CAISGAVGQPQHF | - | 13 | many | TRBJ1-5 | TRBV10-3
TGTGCCAGTAGTATTCGGAGGGAGTCACCCCTCCACTTT | CASSIRRESPLHF | - | 13 | - | TRBJ1-6 | TRBV19
TGTGCCAGCAGTGCTTTGAATACGCAGTATTTT | CASSALNTQYF | - | 11 | - | TRBJ2-3 | TRBV25-1
TGCGCCAGCAGCCAAGGTGGCGGGGTTGACAATGAGCAGTTCTTC | CASSQGGGVDNEQFF | - | 15 | - | TRBJ2-1 | TRBV4-3
TGTGCCAGCAGCACATTTCACATTCAGTACTTC | CASSTFHIQYF | - | 11 | - | TRBJ2-4 | TRBV6-2/TRBV6-3
TGTGCCAGCACCATGGGGGGGGCTAGCGGAGAGACCCAGTACTTC | CASTMGGASGETQYF | - | 15 | many | TRBJ2-5 | TRBV12-3/TRBV12-4
TGCGCCAGCAGCTTGGCGGGCAGGTCATGGGAGACCCAGTACTTC | CASSLAGRSWETQYF | - | 15 | few | TRBJ2-5 | TRBV5-1
TGTGCCAGCAGCAAACAGGGGAGGGAGTATTTT | CASSKQGREYF | - | 11 | many | TRBJ2-3 | TRBV12-3/TRBV12-4
TGTGCCAGCAGCGTAGCTGGGCGAGATGGCACAGATACGCAGTATTTT | CASSVAGRDGTDTQYF | - | 16 | many | TRBJ2-3 | TRBV9
TGTGCCAGCAGTACGGACAGGGACTATTCACCCCTCCACTTT | CASSTDRDYSPLHF | TRBD1 | 14 | - | TRBJ1-6 | TRBV2
TGTGCCAGCAGCAAAAAGGGGACTCAGGGGGCAACTAATGAAAAACTGTTTTTT | CASSKKGTQGATNEKLFF | TRBD1 | 18 | - | TRBJ1-4 | TRBV5-4
TGCGCCAGCAGCTTGAGGGGAGGTGGGTACAGCGACACTGAAGCTTTCTTT | CASSLRGGGYSDTEAFF | - | 17 | many | TRBJ1-1 | TRBV5-1
TGTGCCAGCAGTTTCCATGGGAGGCAGGCTCAGCCCCAGCATTTT | CASSFHGRQAQPQHF | - | 15 | few | TRBJ1-5 | TRBV27
TGCGCCAGCAGCTTGGACAACACCTACGAGCAGTACTTC | CASSLDNTYEQYF | - | 13 | many | TRBJ2-7 | TRBV5-1
TGCAGTACCGCCCGCCAAGGGGGTTTTCAGCCCCAGCATTTT | CSTARQGGFQPQHF | - | 14 | many | TRBJ1-5 | TRBV20-1
TGTGCCAGCAGTTGGGAGGCGAACACTGAAGCTTTCTTT | CASSWEANTEAFF | - | 13 | many | TRBJ1-1 | TRBV6-5
TGCGCCAGCAGCCAAGCGAGACAGAGAGAGACCCAGTACTTC | CASSQARQRETQYF | - | 14 | few | TRBJ2-5 | TRBV4-3
TGTGCCAGCAGCTCACGGGACAGGCCAAATCAGCCCCAGCATTTT | CASSSRDRPNQPQHF | TRBD1 | 15 | - | TRBJ1-5 | TRBV5-4
TGCAGTGCTAGTCGTCCAGACCAGACGTCGGCTTTCTTT | CSASRPDQTSAFF | - | 13 | - | TRBJ1-1 | TRBV20-1
TGTGCCACCAGTGATGGAGTGGAAGCTTTCTTT | CATSDGVEAFF | - | 11 | many | TRBJ1-1 | TRBV24-1
TGTGCCAGCAGCCCCGTCCGGGGGGCTTCGCAGTATTTT | CASSPVRGASQYF | - | 13 | many | TRBJ2-3 | TRBV7-3
TGTGCCAGCAGCCGCGGGGGACAGGGGTTAAACACTGAAGCTTTCTTT | CASSRGGQGLNTEAFF | TRBD1 | 16 | many | TRBJ1-1 | TRBV5-4
TGTGCCAGCAGCCCCACGTGGTCCTACGAGCAGTACTTC | CASSPTWSYEQYF | - | 13 | many | TRBJ2-7 | TRBV7-2
TGTGCCAGCAGCTCCACACGGGCGATGGACACCGGGGAGCTGTTTTTT | CASSSTRAMDTGELFF | - | 16 | - | TRBJ2-2 | TRBV7-2
TGTGCCATCAGGGACAGGGCGACGTATGAGCAGTTCTTC | CAIRDRATYEQFF | TRBD1 | 13 | few | TRBJ2-1 | TRBV10-3
TGTGCCACTAACCGGGACTCTACCTACAATGAGCAGTTCTTC | CATNRDSTYNEQFF | - | 14 | many | TRBJ2-1 | TRBV10-3
TGTGCCAGCGGTTCTTGGACTGAAGCTTTCTTT | CASGSWTEAFF | - | 11 | - | TRBJ1-1 | TRBV6-5
TGTGCCAGTAGCCAGGGGCTTTTCCAAGAGACCCAGTACTTC | CASSQGLFQETQYF | - | 14 | many | TRBJ2-5 | TRBV19
TGTGCCAGCAGTGACCGGGAACGGGGTTATGGCTACACCTTC | CASSDRERGYGYTF | - | 14 | - | TRBJ1-2 | TRBV27
TGTGCCAGCAGCAAGACAGGGGGCGCTGGCTTGGGGACCCAGTACTTC | CASSKTGGAGLGTQYF | TRBD1 | 16 | - | TRBJ2-5 | TRBV11-2
TGTGCCAGCAGCCAGGGGGCAGGGGCGCAATACAATGAGCAGTTCTTC | CASSQGAGAQYNEQFF | - | 16 | few | TRBJ2-1 | TRBV4-2
TGCAGCGTTGATCGGGAAAACTATGGCTACACCTTC | CSVDRENYGYTF | - | 12 | many | TRBJ1-2 | TRBV29-1
TGCGCCAGCAGCTTCCACGAGCAGTACTTC | CASSFHEQYF | - | 10 | - | TRBJ2-7 | TRBV5-1
TGTGCCAGCAGCCTGACAGGGGACGGGGAAAAACTGTTTTTT | CASSLTGDGEKLFF | TRBD1 | 14 | many | TRBJ1-4 | TRBV7-9
TGCGCCAGCAGCTTGGGGGACAGGGAAAATTCACCCCTCCACTTT | CASSLGDRENSPLHF | TRBD1 | 15 | few | TRBJ1-6 | TRBV5-1
TGTGCCAGCAGATACCAGACAGGGTCTAACTATGGCTACACCTTC | CASRYQTGSNYGYTF | TRBD1 | 15 | many | TRBJ1-2 | TRBV6-5
TGTGCCAGCAGCGTGGGACAGGTCGGGGAGACCCAGTACTTC | CASSVGQVGETQYF | TRBD1 | 14 | - | TRBJ2-5 | TRBV7-9